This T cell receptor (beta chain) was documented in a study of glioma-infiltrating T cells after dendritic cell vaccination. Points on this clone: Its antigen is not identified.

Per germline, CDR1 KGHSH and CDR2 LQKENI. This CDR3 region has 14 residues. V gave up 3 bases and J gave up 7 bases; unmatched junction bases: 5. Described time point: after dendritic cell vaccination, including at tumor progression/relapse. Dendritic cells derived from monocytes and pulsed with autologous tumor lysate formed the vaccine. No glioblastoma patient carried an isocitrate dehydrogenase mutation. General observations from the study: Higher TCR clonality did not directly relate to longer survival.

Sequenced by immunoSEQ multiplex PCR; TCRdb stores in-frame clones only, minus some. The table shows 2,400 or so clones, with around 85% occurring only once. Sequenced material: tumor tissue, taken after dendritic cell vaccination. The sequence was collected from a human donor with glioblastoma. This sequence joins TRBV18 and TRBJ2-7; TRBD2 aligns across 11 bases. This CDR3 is CASSPLAGGLEQYF. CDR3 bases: TGTGCCAGCTCACCCTTAGCGGGAGGGCTGGAGCAGTACTTC.